This T cell receptor (beta chain) was retrieved from a study of blood T cell repertoires in COVID-19 (dated by TCRdb to 2019 to 2021). For the study in its entirety: The collaborator samples originated in the United States, Italy and Spain and spanned the acute and convalescent phases of COVID-19. The samples were drawn from two sources: the first 160 participants of the ongoing ImmuneRACE study, and 950 to 1,500 subjects contributed by 6 global collaborators. Where available, HLA class I and class II types were taken from metadata supplied by the sample provider and were not determined by assay-based typing. A de-identified subject ID, COVID-19 status, age in years and sex were almost always included in the sample metadata. The repertoires were released in a freely available public database meant as a resource for research on the immune response to SARS-CoV-2. The material from the prospective study consisted of cDNA or gDNA derived from T cells, B-cell-depleted T cells, or PBMCs. The dataset comprised deeply sampled blood TCRbeta repertoires from subjects exposed to, actively infected with, or recovered from COVID-19.

Collaborating institutions collected whole blood in K2EDTA tubes following their own protocols. For TCRbeta analysis, collaborators shipped samples in one of three forms: frozen whole blood, isolated PBMCs, or DNA extracted from either of those sample types. The immunoSEQ Assay, a bias-controlled multiplex PCR, was used to amplify TCRbeta CDR3 regions from genomic DNA. In the paper's pipeline: The number of nucleated cells in each sample was estimated by amplification of reference gene primers within the assay. Sequence reads were collapsed and filtered to measure the absolute abundance of every unique TCRbeta CDR3 rearrangement. For each sample, productive Simpson clonality was calculated as the square root of Simpson's diversity index over productive rearrangements. TCRdb carries this immuneACCESS record with in-frame sequences only. Its versions omit some clonotypes, under half of them owing to an unresolved V gene in the studies checked, with the rest unexplained. V and J calls plus clone size are reproduced from that table; the DNA served to infer D and trimming. The sample yields 130,000 or so clones; 88% were counted once. The top ten hold approximately 8.1% of the sample.

Broader findings and caveats from the paper: Clinical and demographic metadata were provided uncurated, with the amount varying by source and participant.

Spanning cysteine to phenylalanine, the CDR3 consists of 16 amino acids. Only CDR3 DNA remains: 48 bases, in frame from the first base. The germline V gene encodes CDR1 KGHSH and CDR2 LQKENI. Trimming leaves V shorter by 4 bases and J shorter by 5 bases, with the junction holding 4 bases beyond the gene matches. Of note for this clone: This clone's antigen is unknown. Per-base qualities were not stored, and no clone one base away is much larger.

The receptor's source is a man aged 45 to 65 with acute or convalescent COVID-19. The specimen was peripheral blood. The rearrangement combines TRBV18 with TRBJ2-1, and 14 junctional nucleotides match TRBD2. The nucleotide sequence is given as TGTGCCAGCTCACAGACTAGCGGGAGGGCCCACAATGAGCAGTTCTTC. This yields the protein CASSQTSGRAHNEQFF.